Following are 23 T cell receptor beta chains from one sample sequenced in a study of T cells in Graves' hyperthyroidism and ophthalmopathy. RNA transcripts provided the source from which TCR beta CDR3 regions were amplified. Carried out on the TCR CDR3, a first-round RT-PCR used the HTBI primer set. A single record per CDR3 protein comes from TCRdb applying MiXCR to the multiplex PCR reads. The profile covers approximately 610,000 distinct CDR3 sequences, with 16% appearing a single time and under 20% taken by the ten largest. Sequenced material: blood. These receptors all stem from a woman aged 18-29 years with Graves' hyperthyroidism.

J is TRBJ1-1 and V is TRBV30; weak D call: TRBD1 (6 bases). In germline, CDR1 is GTSNPN, CDR2 SVGIG (reference sequence). With 0 bases removed from V and 4 bases from J, the gap between germline ends came to 9 bases. The CDR3 extends over 13 amino acids. The CDR3 is CAWSVQGATEAFF. The CDR3 nucleotides read TGTGCCTGGAGTGTACAGGGAGCCACTGAAGCTTTCTTT.

Many counts were recorded for this clonotype. The J gene is TRBJ2-7, the V gene TRBV2, with 7 bases aligning to TRBD1. With 3 bases clipped from V and 3 bases from J, the junction kept 2 bases outside the gene matches. Per the germline V gene, CDR1 is SNHLY and CDR2 is FYNNEI. This CDR3 has 13 amino acids. The CDR3 spells CASSEGQFYEQYF. CDR3 in DNA: TGTGCCAGCAGTGAGGGACAGTTCTACGAGCAGTACTTC.

The rearrangement joins TRBV5-6 to TRBJ1-2, with D unclear. This CDR3 contains 17 residues. The ends were cut back, 0 bases at V and 6 bases at J, with 21 bases in the middle. CDR1 and CDR2 (germline): SGHDT, YYEEEE. Here the CDR3 DNA reads TGTGCCAGCAGCTTGGGAGGCCGTCCATTCCTGGTCAATGGCTACACCTTC. Translated, it gives CASSLGGRPFLVNGYTF.

This sequence joins TRBV9 and TRBJ2-5, with TRBD2 identical over 8 bases. There are 16 residues in the CDR3. CDR1 and CDR2 (germline): SGDLS, YYNGEE. J was trimmed by 5 bases and V by 0 bases; bases with no gene match: 9. CDR3 coding DNA: TGTGCCAGCAGCGTAGACGGTAGCGGGGTCCGGGAGACCCAGTACTTC. Protein product: CASSVDGSGVRETQYF.

This clonotype was seen repeatedly, ten times or more. The chain uses TRBV28 and TRBJ1-2; a possible D gene is TRBD1 (6 bases). The ends were cut back, 5 bases at V and 5 bases at J, with 15 bases in the middle. Germline loops: CDR1 MDHEN, CDR2 SYDVKM. The CDR3 is 14 residues long. The CDR3 region is CASSPPWTDYGYTF. In nucleotides, the CDR3 is TGTGCCAGCAGTCCCCCATGGACAGATTATGGCTACACCTTC.

This clonotype has a handful of counts. The J gene is TRBJ2-7, the V gene TRBV6-2 or TRBV6-3; 7 bases are shared with TRBD1. With V trimmed by 7 bases and J by 5 bases, 17 bases remained unmatched. Germline V CDR1 and CDR2: MNHEY, SVGEGT. This CDR3 contains 16 residues. CDR3 DNA: TGTGCCAGCACCCTCGCGACAGGGTTGTCCCCCAACGAGCAGTACTTC. Its translation: CASTLATGLSPNEQYF.

Notes on this clonotype: At one end, the junction sequence differs from germline, possibly due to a read error. The rearrangement links TRBV7-2 to TRBJ2-7; D call uncertain. The germline CDR1 and CDR2 sequences are SGHTA and FQGNSA. CDR3 length: 15 residues. The CDR3 is CASSHSLGYAYAQYF. CDR3 DNA sequence: TGCGCCAGCAGCCACTCCCTGGGGTACGCCTACGCGCAGTACTTC.

The sample holds many counts of this clonotype. The CDR3 bases are TGTGCCAGCAGTCCCGGGACGGACAATTATGGCTACACCTTC. Its translation: CASSPGTDNYGYTF. This rearrangement joins TRBV28 to TRBJ1-2; D perhaps matches TRBD1 (5 bases). V was cut by 5 bases and J by 5 bases, with 15 bases left in between. CDR3 length: 14 amino acids. CDR1 and CDR2 (germline): MDHEN, SYDVKM.

Only a few counts were recorded for this clonotype. This may come from a read error, since a much larger clone is one base off. This sequence joins TRBV7-2 and TRBJ1-1; D is perhaps TRBD1 (5 bases). Germline V gene data show CDR1 as SGHTA and CDR2 as FQGNSA. The CDR3 covers 14 residues. CDR3 nucleotides: TGTGCCAGCAGCACGACGGGGGGTGACACTGAAGCTCTCTTT. Encoded protein: CASSTTGGDTEALF.

At least ten counts were recorded for this clonotype. CDR3: CSARDFDTLSYNEQFF. The CDR3 bases are TGCAGTGCTAGAGATTTCGACACCTTATCCTACAATGAGCAGTTCTTC. This sequence joins TRBV20-1 and TRBJ2-1; D is unresolved. Trimming cost V 0 bases and J 1 base, with 13 bases left between them. Looked up from germline, CDR1 is DFQATT and CDR2 is SNEGSKA (reference sequence). This CDR3 is 16 amino acids long.

CDR3 nucleotide sequence: TGTGCCAGCAGCCAAGCGGGGCGACTAGCGGTGGCCACCGGGGAGCTGTTTTTT. Translation gives CASSQAGRLAVATGELFF. The chain uses TRBV4-2 and TRBJ2-2; 9 bases fit TRBD2. J gave up 4 bases and V 1 base, and 10 bases lay outside the gene matches. The CDR3 consists of 18 residues. The germline gives CDR1 LGHNA, CDR2 YNFKEQ.

V gene TRBV4-1 combines with J gene TRBJ2-2, with TRBD1 matching 10 bases. V lost 4 bases, J lost 4 bases, and 6 bases stayed unmatched. This CDR3 contains 16 residues. The germline V gene has CDR1 MGHRA and CDR2 YSYEKL. The CDR3 DNA sequence: TGCGCCAGCAGCCGACCGGGACAGGGGTCCACCGGGGAGCTGTTTTTT. Translated, it gives CASSRPGQGSTGELFF.

The chain couples TRBV12-3 or TRBV12-4 to TRBJ1-2; 9 nucleotides match TRBD1. The CDR3 runs 13 residues. The junction had 8 bases not matched to a gene; V was cut back by 7 bases and J by 8 bases. The chain's CDR3 is CASMDRGTRGYTF. The CDR3 nucleotides read TGTGCCAGCATGGACAGGGGAACACGGGGCTACACCTTC.

This clonotype was counted ten times or more. The rearrangement joins TRBV20-1 to TRBJ1-2, with 8 bases matching TRBD1. The germline gives CDR1 DFQATT, CDR2 SNEGSKA (reference sequence). V shed 3 bases and J 2 bases; nucleotides not matched to a gene: 11. CDR3 length equals 16 residues. For the CDR3, the DNA is TGCAGTGCTAGTCCCTTTACAGGGGGTGGGAACTATGGCTACACCTTC. This codes for CSASPFTGGGNYGYTF.

This clonotype turned up a few times. The DNA of the CDR3 is TGCGCCAGCAGCCGCCAGGGGAGGGGCCAAGAAAAACTGTTTTTT. As protein: CASSRQGRGQEKLFF. This chain connects TRBV4-3 to TRBJ1-4, with D possibly being TRBD1 (6 bases). This CDR3 is 15 amino acids long. Per the germline V gene, CDR1 is LGHNA and CDR2 is YSLEER. Trimming stripped 4 bases from V and 8 bases from J, with 17 bases between.

This clonotype was seen at least ten times. The chain recombines TRBV6-1 with TRBJ2-7; tentative D call: TRBD1 (6 bases). Trimming took off 5 bases at V and 2 bases at J, with 25 bases between the two ends. Germline CDR1 MNHNS, CDR2 SASEGT. The CDR3 has 18 amino acids. CDR3 amino acids: CASSPENLQGEIPYEQYF. CDR3 nucleotide sequence: TGTGCCAGCAGTCCGGAGAACCTACAGGGTGAAATCCCCTACGAGCAGTACTTC.

This clonotype was counted ten times or more. This rearrangement joins TRBV18 to TRBJ2-7; 7 bases map to TRBD1. Per the germline V gene, CDR1 is KGHSH and CDR2 is LQKENI. This CDR3 spans 14 amino acids. Trimming took 3 bases from V and 3 from J; bases not matched to a gene: 5. Written as DNA, the CDR3 is TGTGCCAGCTCACCGACCCGGGACAGCTACGAGCAGTACTTC. Protein: CASSPTRDSYEQYF.

There are many counts of this clonotype. The rearrangement links TRBV28 to TRBJ2-3; TRBD2 aligns across 9 bases. V lost 4 bases and J lost 4; bases outside the gene matches: 3. The CDR3 length is 14 residues. The germline V gene has CDR1 MDHEN and CDR2 SYDVKM. The CDR3 nucleotides read TGTGCCAGCAGTTCCGCGGGAGGGCCAGATACGCAGTATTTT. It is translated as CASSSAGGPDTQYF.

Ten or more counts support this clonotype. This chain links TRBV3-1 with TRBJ2-7; 7 bases match TRBD2. With 1 base clipped from V and 2 bases from J, the junction kept 2 bases outside the gene matches. Germline lookup yields CDR1 LGHDT and CDR2 YNNKEL (reference sequence). This CDR3 comprises 14 residues. CDR3 protein: CASSQGSGAYEQYF. The CDR3 region has the DNA TGTGCCAGCAGCCAAGGGAGCGGGGCCTACGAGCAGTACTTC.

In this sample, this clonotype turned up many times. The V gene is TRBV20-1, the J gene TRBJ1-5; maybe TRBD1 (6 bases). Trimming removed 5 bases at V and 3 bases at J, with 11 bases between. CDR1 and CDR2 (germline): DFQATT, SNEGSKA (reference sequence). CDR3 length: 13 amino acids. The CDR3 loop reads CSAPDRPNQPQHF. CDR3 nucleotide sequence: TGCAGTGCTCCCGACAGGCCCAATCAGCCCCAGCATTTT.

This clonotype was found many times. The V and J genes are TRBV20-1 and TRBJ2-7; 8 bases match TRBD2. Trimming cost V 3 bases and J 7 bases; bases outside gene matches: 8. This CDR3 comprises 13 residues. Germline-derived CDR1 and CDR2 are DFQATT and SNEGSKA (reference sequence). CDR3 DNA: TGCAGTGCTAGGGTAGCGGGAATGTCTGAGCAGTACTTC. Translating gives CSARVAGMSEQYF.

In this sample, this clonotype turned up many times. V and J are TRBV6-2 or TRBV6-3 and TRBJ1-1; 8 nucleotides align to TRBD1. With V trimmed by 6 bases and J by 7 bases, 13 bases remained unmatched. The V gene's germline CDR1 is MNHEY and CDR2 SVGEGT. The CDR3 length is 15 residues. The CDR3 is CASRTLGTGHFEAFF. Here the CDR3 DNA reads TGTGCCAGCAGGACTCTCGGGACAGGCCATTTTGAAGCTTTCTTT.

Concerning this clonotype itself: It is likely a read error, because the conserved phenylalanine at the end of the CDR3 is missing. V usage is TRBV7-3 and J usage is TRBJ2-1; D gene uncertain. The CDR3 is made up of 17 amino acids. Trimming shortened V by 3 bases and J by 1 base, and 16 bases separated the two germline ends. CDR1 is SGHTA, CDR2 FQGTGA, per germline. The CDR3 coding sequence is TGTGCCAGCAGCTTCGGCACCCGCCTTTGGTCCTACAATGAGCAGTTCTCC. This encodes CASSFGTRLWSYNEQFS.